This T cell receptor (beta chain) was sequenced for a study of tumor-infiltrating lymphocytes in localized non-small cell lung cancer. This clone came up a few times. Some clones are missing from TCRdb's copy, which holds only in-frame ones; the method was immunoSEQ multiplex PCR. The sample lists 9,000 to 15,000 clones, 75% to 80% occurring once. CDR1 MGHRA and CDR2 YSYEKL come from the germline V gene. Trimming left V 2 bases short and J 0 bases short, with 10 bases between. CDR3 length equals 15 residues. The gene calls are TRBV4-1 and TRBJ1-1; no firm D call. The source is a human donor with non-small cell lung cancer. Input material: uninvolved lung tissue not adjacent to the tumor. The DNA for the CDR3 is TGCGCCAGCAGCCAACCGGTTCTAATGAACACTGAAGCTTTCTTT. This sequence encodes CASSQPVLMNTEAFF.